Shown below are 15 T cell receptor beta chains from a single sample sequenced in a study of identical twins. TCRdb re-called the 5' RACE reads through MiXCR, storing one row per CDR3 protein. Found here are about 240,000 distinct CDR3 sequences, about 10% of them singletons; the top ten hold roughly 10%. Material: memory T cells sorted from blood. Receptors were obtained from a man aged 45-60 years in good health.

This rearrangement joins TRBV28 to TRBJ2-7; D unclear. V was trimmed by 5 bases and J by 4 bases, leaving 6 bases between them. The CDR3 totals 11 residues. The germline CDR1 and CDR2 sequences are MDHEN and SYDVKM. DNA of the CDR3: TGTGCCAGCAGTCGGCAGTACGAGCAGTACTTC. It codes for CASSRQYEQYF.

This clonotype appeared a few times. The chain carries TRBV9 and TRBJ2-1, with D perhaps assigned TRBD1 or TRBD2 (7 bases each). Germline CDR1 SGDLS, CDR2 YYNGEE. This CDR3 is built from 14 residues. V lost 4 bases, J lost 5 bases, and 13 bases lay in between. For the CDR3, the DNA is TGTGCCAGCAGCCCGACAGGGACTAACAATGAGCAGTTCTTC. This encodes CASSPTGTNNEQFF.

In this sample, this clonotype turned up many times. The chain recombines TRBV12-3 or TRBV12-4 with TRBJ2-4; a possible D gene is TRBD1 (6 bases). The CDR3 sequence is 13 residues long. V lost 6 bases, J lost 6 bases, and 12 bases lay in between. Here the CDR3 DNA reads TGTGCCAGCAGAACAGGGTCCGCAAACATTCAGTACTTC. This translates into CASRTGSANIQYF.

The V call is TRBV5-1, the J call TRBJ2-7; the match to TRBD2 covers 8 bases. V was pared by 0 bases and J by 7 bases, with 15 bases of the junction left unmatched. Germline V lookup: CDR1 SGHRS, CDR2 YFSETQ. The CDR3 spans 17 residues. CDR3 protein: CASSLGRAGETRWEQYF. The CDR3 DNA is TGCGCCAGCAGCTTGGGTAGAGCGGGAGAAACAAGATGGGAGCAGTACTTC. Complete variable domain (other parts from reference TRBV5-1 and TRBJ2-7): KAGVTQTPRYLIKTRGQQVTLSCSPISGHRSVSWYQQTPGQGLQFLFEYFSETQRNKGNFPGRFSGRQFSNSRSEMNVSTLELGDSALYLCASSLGRAGETRWEQYFGPGTRLTVT.

V is TRBV7-9 and J is TRBJ1-2, with D perhaps TRBD1 (5 bases). The CDR3 totals 14 residues. V lost 5 bases and J lost 6, with 16 bases in between. Germline lookup yields CDR1 SEHNR and CDR2 FQNEAQ (reference sequence). This CDR3 reads CASSPRAGSDGYTF. The CDR3 DNA sequence: TGTGCCAGCAGCCCCCGTGCAGGGTCGGATGGCTACACCTTC. The whole variable domain, filled in from reference TRBV7-9 and TRBJ1-2, reads DTGVSQNPRHKITKRGQNVTFRCDPISEHNRLYWYRQTLGQGPEFLTYFQNEAQLEKSRLLSDRFSAERPKGSFSTLEIQRTEQGDSAMYLCASSPRAGSDGYTFGSGTRLTVV.

There are a few counts of this clonotype. The chain carries TRBV9 and TRBJ2-1; 9 bases are shared with TRBD2. Looked up from germline, CDR1 is SGDLS and CDR2 is YYNGEE. This CDR3 contains 15 residues. Germline trimming cut 2 bases from V and 7 bases from J; bases unmatched to any gene: 7. CDR3 sequence (DNA): TGTGCCAGCAGCGTGGCTAGCGGGACACCTAATGAGCAGTTCTTC. Translated: CASSVASGTPNEQFF.

This clonotype was counted at least ten times. The chain recombines TRBV5-5 with TRBJ1-1, with D possibly TRBD1 on 5 matching bases. CDR3 length: 13 amino acids. The V gene's germline CDR1 is SGHKS and CDR2 YYEKEE (reference sequence). Trimming took off 4 bases at V and 4 bases at J, with 11 bases between the two ends. The CDR3 is CASSPPGSTEAFF. CDR3 coding DNA: TGTGCCAGCAGCCCGCCAGGGAGCACTGAAGCTTTCTTT.

This clonotype appeared many times. The J gene is TRBJ2-5, the V gene TRBV5-1; D perhaps matches TRBD1 (5 bases). V dropped 0 bases and J dropped 3 bases, with 12 bases sitting between them. CDR1 SGHRS and CDR2 YFSETQ come from the germline V gene. This CDR3 comprises 15 residues. The CDR3 DNA reads as TGCGCCAGCAGCTTGGGTAGGGGCATAGAAGAGACCCAGTACTTC. Translating it yields CASSLGRGIEETQYF.

The J gene is TRBJ2-4, the V gene TRBV13; 10 bases line up with TRBD1. With 5 bases clipped from V and 0 bases from J, the junction kept 10 bases outside the gene matches. The CDR3 is 18 amino acids. Per germline, CDR1 PRHDT and CDR2 FYEKMQ (reference sequence). For the CDR3, the DNA is TGTGCCAGCAGCCCCGGACAGGGGGGAGCCCTAGCCAAAAACATTCAGTACTTC. It specifies CASSPGQGGALAKNIQYF.

The chain has TRBV30 and TRBJ2-5, with D maybe TRBD2 (6 bases). V shed 5 bases and J shed 5 bases, with 12 bases lying between them. Germline V CDR1 and CDR2: GTSNPN, SVGIG (reference sequence). The CDR3 is 12 residues long. The DNA of the CDR3 is TGTGCCTGGGACCAAGGGAGGGAGACCCAGTACTTC. Protein product: CAWDQGRETQYF.

This clonotype occurred many times. The chain has TRBV11-2 and TRBJ1-2; 8 bases map to TRBD1. The junction had 11 bases not matched to a gene; V was cut back by 5 bases and J by 6 bases. Germline V gene data show CDR1 as SGHAT and CDR2 as FQNNGV. CDR3 length: 15 residues. The CDR3 DNA follows: TGTGCCAGCAGCGCTACCCGGACAGGGCCTCATGGCTACACCTTC. Amino acids: CASSATRTGPHGYTF.

This clonotype occurred many times. This sequence joins TRBV5-1 and TRBJ2-1; 10 bases map to TRBD2. This CDR3 is built from 15 residues. V lost 1 base to trimming and J lost 8 bases; unmatched junction nucleotides: 6. Germline V CDR1 and CDR2: SGHRS, YFSETQ. CDR3 sequence reads: CASSLLSGGADEQFF. The CDR3 region has the DNA TGCGCCAGCAGCTTGTTAAGCGGGGGGGCGGATGAGCAGTTCTTC.

This chain connects TRBV29-1 to TRBJ2-1; TRBD1 might be the D (6 bases). The length of the CDR3 is 14 residues. Germline-derived CDR1 and CDR2 are SQVTM and ANQGSEA. V lost 3 bases and J 3 bases, leaving 12 bases between the germline ends. The CDR3 region is CSVESPRGYNEQFF. The DNA of the CDR3 is TGCAGCGTTGAGAGTCCCAGGGGCTACAATGAGCAGTTCTTC.

V is TRBV2 and J is TRBJ1-1; possibly TRBD1 for D (6 bases). The CDR3 is 14 residues long. The germline CDR1 and CDR2 sequences are SNHLY and FYNNEI. Trimming took off 6 bases at V and 1 base at J, with 12 bases between the two ends. CDR3 DNA sequence: TGTGCCAGCAGCCTGACAGGCCAGAACACTGAAGCTTTCTTT. This gives the protein CASSLTGQNTEAFF.

J is TRBJ1-4 and V is TRBV7-2; D is unclear. CDR1 SGHTA and CDR2 FQGNSA come from the germline V gene. This CDR3 contains 15 residues. V dropped 1 base and J dropped 0 bases, with 6 bases sitting between them. DNA for the CDR3: TGTGCCAGCAGCTTAGGGCAGACAACTAATGAAAAACTGTTTTTT. Residues: CASSLGQTTNEKLFF.